Below, 9 T cell receptor beta chains from the same sample are listed, as sequenced in a study of OX40 agonist ivuxolimab in advanced cancers. Produced via immunoSEQ multiplex PCR; TCRdb's table is partial and in-frame only. The sample lists about 32,000 clones, about nine tenths seen once, with roughly 25% in the top ten. Sequenced material: CD4+ or CD8+ T cells sorted from blood, taken in a trial of the OX40 agonist ivuxolimab. Every receptor here comes from an adult with an advanced solid tumor such as melanoma, head and neck, liver or kidney cancer.

The chain carries TRBV27 and TRBJ2-5; D is unclear. With the DNA end fitting TRBJ2-7 better, the J assignment may be wrong. CDR1 and CDR2 (germline): MNHEY, SMNVEV (reference sequence). The CDR3 extends over 17 amino acids. The CDR3 DNA reads TGTGCCAGCAGACCGCTCTTAGGAACCGAGAGCTCCTACGAGCAGTACTTC. Its translation: CASRPLLGTESSYEQYF.

This rearrangement joins TRBV4-2 to TRBJ2-1; D assignment may be TRBD1 or TRBD2 (5 bases each). Trimming cost V 0 bases and J 15 bases, with 21 bases left between them. The CDR3 is 15 amino acids. CDR1 is LGHNA, CDR2 YNFKEQ, per germline. The CDR3 DNA is TGTGCCAGCAGCCAAGATCTGGGACCTGGGGATGTTCGGTTCTTC. This encodes CASSQDLGPGDVRFF.

The genes are TRBV28 and TRBJ1-5, with D possibly matching TRBD1 (6 bases). V lost 5 bases and J 2 bases, leaving 13 bases between the germline ends. This CDR3 has 15 residues. The germline V gene has CDR1 MDHEN and CDR2 SYDVKM. The CDR3 loop reads CASSPLGGGNQPQHF. DNA for the CDR3: TGTGCCAGCAGTCCTCTAGGGGGGGGCAATCAGCCCCAGCATTTT.

This clone occurred once. CDR3 amino acids: CASSFLGEQYF. Written as DNA, the CDR3 is TGTGCCAGCAGTTTCCTGGGGGAGCAGTACTTC. The chain links TRBV27 to TRBJ2-7; no definite D call. The CDR3 loop spans 11 amino acids. CDR1 MNHEY and CDR2 SMNVEV come from the germline V gene (reference sequence). V gave up 3 bases and J gave up 7 bases, with 7 bases separating them.

CDR3 sequence reads: CASSFLGSYEANEQFF. CDR3 nucleotides: TGTGCCAGCAGCTTCCTGGGGAGTTATGAGGCCAATGAGCAGTTCTTC. V and J are TRBV7-9 and TRBJ2-1; tentative D call: TRBD2 (5 bases). The V and J ends lost 3 bases and 6 bases respectively, with 18 bases between them. This CDR3 has 16 residues. CDR1 is SEHNR, CDR2 FQNEAQ, per germline (reference sequence).

The chain combines TRBV5-8 with TRBJ2-7, with TRBD2 as a possible D gene (6 bases). V lost 10 bases and J 4 bases, leaving 9 bases between the germline ends. CDR3 length: 10 residues. The germline gives CDR1 SGHTS, CDR2 YDEGEE. The CDR3 sequence is CAGGRYEQYF. The CDR3 bases are TGTGCCGGGGGGAGATACGAGCAGTACTTC. Complete variable domain (other parts from reference TRBV5-8 and TRBJ2-7): EAGVTQSPTHLIKTRGQQATLRCSPISGHTSVYWYQQALGLGLQFLLWYDEGEERNRGNFPPRFSGRQFPNYSSELNVNALELEDSALYLCAGGRYEQYFGPGTRLTVT.

The chain has TRBV11-2 and TRBJ1-4, with D hard to call. V lost 5 bases and J 5 bases, leaving 12 bases between the germline ends. The germline CDR1 and CDR2 sequences are SGHAT and FQNNGV. CDR3 size: 14 residues. This CDR3 is CASSLRASNEKLFF. The CDR3 DNA sequence: TGTGCCAGCAGCCTCCGGGCCTCGAATGAAAAACTGTTTTTT. Drawing the rest from reference TRBV11-2 and TRBJ1-4, the complete variable domain is EAGVAQSPRYKIIEKRQSVAFWCNPISGHATLYWYQQILGQGPKLLIQFQNNGVVDDSQLPKDRFSAERLKGVDSTLKIQPAKLEDSAVYLCASSLRASNEKLFFGSGTQLSVL.

This chain joins TRBV2 and TRBJ2-7; D gene uncertain. This CDR3 spans 14 amino acids. CDR1 SNHLY and CDR2 FYNNEI come from the germline V gene. The ends were cut back, 1 base at V and 3 bases at J, with 10 bases in the middle. The CDR3 protein is CASSEGAQSYEQYF. DNA of the CDR3: TGTGCCAGCAGTGAAGGGGCCCAGAGCTACGAGCAGTACTTC.

The chain carries TRBV9 and TRBJ1-2; D ambiguous. Looked up from germline, CDR1 is SGDLS and CDR2 is YYNGEE. This CDR3 spans 13 amino acids. The V end lost 5 bases, the J end lost 1 base, and 9 bases lay between the germline ends. CDR3 bases: TGTGCCAGCAGAGGGAACCTTAACTATGGCTACACCTTC. Translating gives CASRGNLNYGYTF.